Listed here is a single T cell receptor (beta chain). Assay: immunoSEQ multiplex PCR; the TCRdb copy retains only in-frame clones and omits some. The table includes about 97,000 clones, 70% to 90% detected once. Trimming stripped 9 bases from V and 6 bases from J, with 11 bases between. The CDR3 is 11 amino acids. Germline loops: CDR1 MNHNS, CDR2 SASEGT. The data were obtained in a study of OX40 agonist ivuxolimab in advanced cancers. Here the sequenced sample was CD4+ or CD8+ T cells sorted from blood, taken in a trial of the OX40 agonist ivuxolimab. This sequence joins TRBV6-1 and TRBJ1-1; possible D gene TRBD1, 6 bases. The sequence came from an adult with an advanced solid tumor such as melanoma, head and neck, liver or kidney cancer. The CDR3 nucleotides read TGTGCCAGTCTGGCAGGGGCTGAAGCTTTCTTT. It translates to CASLAGAEAFF.